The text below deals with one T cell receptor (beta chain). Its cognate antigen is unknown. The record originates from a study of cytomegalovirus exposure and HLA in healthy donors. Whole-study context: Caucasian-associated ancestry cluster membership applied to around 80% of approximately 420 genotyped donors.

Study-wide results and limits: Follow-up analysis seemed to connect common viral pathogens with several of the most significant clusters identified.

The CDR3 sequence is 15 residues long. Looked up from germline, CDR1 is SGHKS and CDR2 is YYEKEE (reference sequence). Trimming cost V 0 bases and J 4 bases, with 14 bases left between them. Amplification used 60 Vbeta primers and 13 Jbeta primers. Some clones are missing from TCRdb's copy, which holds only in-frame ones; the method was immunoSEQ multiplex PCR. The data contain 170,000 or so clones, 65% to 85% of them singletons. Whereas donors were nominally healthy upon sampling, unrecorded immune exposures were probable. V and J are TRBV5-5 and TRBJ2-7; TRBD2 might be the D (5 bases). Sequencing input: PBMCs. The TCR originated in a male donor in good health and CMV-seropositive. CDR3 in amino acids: CASSLGRMSRYEQYF. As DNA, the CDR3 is TGTGCCAGCAGCTTGGGGAGGATGAGTAGGTACGAGCAGTACTTC.